Listed below are T cell receptor beta chains from one sample, sequenced in a study of cytomegalovirus exposure and HLA in healthy donors. The method was immunoSEQ multiplex PCR; TCRdb's version includes in-frame clones alone and lacks a portion of them. This sample yields around 130,000 clones, of which 65% to 90% are seen a single time; around 0.7% belongs to the top ten. Material: PBMCs. The receptors were gathered from a man aged 18 to 29 in good health and CMV-seronegative. Both conserved end residues are part of each CDR3. D genes are given only for firm matches. Where a row states a size, it is once, few, many or the class of an expanded clone; other rows omit it.

TRBJ2-2 TRBV6-6 TRBD1 . TGTGCCAGCAGGTCCGGACAGGGGGTCATCGGGGAGCTGTTTTTT CASRSGQGVIGELFF
TRBJ2-3 TRBV9 . . TGTGCCAGCAGCTTCGGACAGACAGATACGCAGTATTTT CASSFGQTDTQYF
TRBJ1-2 TRBV15 . . TGTGCCACCAGCAGAGGGGGGGAACAAAACTATGGCTACACCTTC CATSRGGEQNYGYTF
TRBJ1-6 TRBV5-1 TRBD1 . TGCGCCAGCAGCTTGGAGATAGGGACAGCTTCTTATAATTCACCCCTCCACTTT CASSLEIGTASYNSPLHF
TRBJ2-3 TRBV5-4 . . TGTGCCAGCAGCTTGGTTAGGGAGGTTATAAGGGGTACGCAGTATTTT CASSLVREVIRGTQYF
TRBJ2-7 TRBV27 TRBD2 . TGTGCCAGCAGTCCCGGGACTAGCGCCTACGAGCAGTACTTC CASSPGTSAYEQYF
TRBJ1-2 TRBV10-1 . . TGCGCCAGCAGTGAGTCCGCAGGGGATCACTATGGCTACACCTTC CASSESAGDHYGYTF
TRBJ2-3 TRBV6-4 . many TGTGCCAGCAGTGAGCGGGGCACAGATACGCAGTATTTT CASSERGTDTQYF
TRBJ1-1 TRBV5-6 . . TGTGCCAGCAGCTCTTTAGACAGTGGGAACACTGAAGCTTTCTTT CASSSLDSGNTEAFF
TRBJ1-5 TRBV7-9 . . TGTGCCAGCAGCTTAGCGTCGGGGGGAACTCAGCCCCAGCATTTT CASSLASGGTQPQHF